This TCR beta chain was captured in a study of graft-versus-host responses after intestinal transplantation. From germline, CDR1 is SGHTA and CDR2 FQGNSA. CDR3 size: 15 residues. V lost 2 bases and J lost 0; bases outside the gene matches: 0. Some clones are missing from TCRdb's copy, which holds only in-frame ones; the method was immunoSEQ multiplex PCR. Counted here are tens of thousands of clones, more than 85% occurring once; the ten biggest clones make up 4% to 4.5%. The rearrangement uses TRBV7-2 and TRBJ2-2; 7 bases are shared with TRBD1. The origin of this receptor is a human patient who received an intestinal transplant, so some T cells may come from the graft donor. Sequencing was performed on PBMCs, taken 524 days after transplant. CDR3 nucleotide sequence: TGTGCCAGCAGCTTACAGGGGGCGAACACCGGGGAGCTGTTTTTT. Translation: CASSLQGANTGELFF. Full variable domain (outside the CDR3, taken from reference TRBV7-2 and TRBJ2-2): GAGVSQSPSNKVTEKGKDVELRCDPISGHTALYWYRQSLGQGLEFLIYFQGNSAPDKSGLPSDRFSAERTGGSVSTLTIQRTQQEDSAVYLCASSLQGANTGELFFGEGSRLTVL.